The 25 T cell receptor beta chains below come from one sample, sequenced in a study of human T cells and chemical hapten exposure (dated by TCRdb to about 2021). The library relied on RACE. Instrument used: NextSeq 500. TCRdb trimmed public reads at Q25 via fastp, called clones via MiXCR and kept in-frame beta chains. Each CDR3 protein appears once, grouped with its most common genes and DNA. The sample includes around 380,000 distinct CDR3 sequences, with approximately 5.1% observed a single time. The ten largest account for 2% to 2.5% of the sample. The time point label for this specimen denotes: patch test 1, 2 weeks after DPC sensitization. Explained via the paper, the treatment or condition label denotes: therapeutic diphenylcyclopropenone sensitization with weekly scalp DPC. This specimen consisted of whole blood, obtained in connection with sensitization to the hapten diphenylcyclopropenone (DPC). These receptors came from a woman aged 50 to 60 with alopecia areata. Some clones in this sample may be carry-over from other donors' samples.

This clonotype appeared many times. The chain links TRBV4-1 to TRBJ2-3; 8 bases line up with TRBD1. CDR1 and CDR2 from the germline V gene are MGHRA and YSYEKL. CDR3 length: 15 amino acids. Losses at the gene ends were 1 base for V and 5 bases for J; bases not matched to a gene: 5. The chain's CDR3 is CASSQGPGGLDTQYF. In nucleotides, the CDR3 is TGCGCCAGCAGCCAAGGTCCAGGGGGCTTAGATACGCAGTATTTT.

In this sample, this clonotype turned up a few times. The V and J genes are TRBV9 and TRBJ1-4; D remains unclear. This CDR3 is 15 amino acids long. Germline lookup yields CDR1 SGDLS and CDR2 YYNGEE. V lost 4 bases, J lost 0 bases, and 10 bases lay in between. CDR3 DNA sequence: TGTGCCAGCAGCCCCCTCCCCTCAACTAATGAAAAACTGTTTTTT. It codes for CASSPLPSTNEKLFF.

This chain uses TRBV12-3 or TRBV12-4 with TRBJ1-1; the D is unclear. The CDR3 extends over 11 amino acids. V lost 8 bases and J lost 5, with 9 bases in between. CDR3 bases: TGTGCCAGCGGTTATAGGACTGAAGCTTTCTTT. The encoded protein is CASGYRTEAFF.

This clonotype showed up many times. V gene TRBV29-1 combines with J gene TRBJ2-5; 13 nucleotides align to TRBD2. Trimming removed 1 base from V and 5 bases from J; junction bases left unmatched: 7. Germline values: CDR1 SQVTM, CDR2 ANQGSEA. The CDR3 covers 16 residues. The DNA for the CDR3 is TGCAGCGTTGAAGGGACTAGCGGGAGAGAGTACGAGACCCAGTACTTC. This translates into CSVEGTSGREYETQYF.

This clonotype showed up many times. The chain is built from TRBV5-6 and TRBJ2-3; 10 nucleotides agree with TRBD2. Germline V gives CDR1 SGHDT, CDR2 YYEEEE. V gave up 0 bases and J gave up 1 base; unmatched junction bases: 2. This CDR3 has 16 residues. Here the CDR3 DNA reads TGTGCCAGCAGCTTGGGACTAGCGGGTCGCACAGATACGCAGTATTTT. It encodes CASSLGLAGRTDTQYF.

Points on this clonotype: A much bigger clone sits one base away, suggesting this may be a read error. This chain uses TRBV7-9 with TRBJ1-2; a possible D gene is TRBD1 (5 bases). CDR1 and CDR2 (germline): SEHNR, FQNEAQ (reference sequence). The CDR3 sequence is 16 residues long. Trimming pared 5 bases from V and 3 bases from J, leaving 19 bases between. CDR3 protein: CASSQWVARGDYGYTF. For the CDR3, the DNA is TGTGCCAGCAGCCAGTGGGTGGCCCGGGGCGACTATGGCTACACCTTC.

This clonotype has at least ten counts. The V gene is TRBV6-5, the J gene TRBJ1-6; no reliable D call. CDR1 and CDR2 (germline): MNHEY, SVGAGI. CDR3 length equals 13 residues. Trimming stripped 1 base from V and 7 bases from J, with 5 bases between. Here the CDR3 reads CASSYFENSPLHF. The CDR3 DNA is TGTGCCAGCAGTTACTTTGAGAATTCACCCCTCCACTTT.

This clonotype was counted at least ten times. The rearrangement uses TRBV6-5 and TRBJ1-1, with 9 bases fitting TRBD1. J gave up 1 base and V 2 bases, and 11 bases lay outside the gene matches. This CDR3 is 18 amino acids long. Per germline, CDR1 MNHEY and CDR2 SVGAGI. Here the CDR3 DNA reads TGTGCCAGCAGTTACCCTTCCGGGACAGGGCTGTCGAACACTGAAGCTTTCTTT. Its translation is CASSYPSGTGLSNTEAFF.

This clonotype was seen many times. The gene calls are TRBV7-2 and TRBJ2-3, with D hard to call. The CDR3 length is 14 residues. Per germline, CDR1 SGHTA and CDR2 FQGNSA. Trimming took off 1 base at V and 3 bases at J, with 8 bases between the two ends. The CDR3 DNA sequence: TGTGCCAGCAGCTTAGAGCCGATGACAGATACGCAGTATTTT. Its translation: CASSLEPMTDTQYF.

The V gene is TRBV30, the J gene TRBJ1-6; D not certain. Trimming stripped 3 bases from V and 7 bases from J, with 13 bases between. Germline values: CDR1 GTSNPN, CDR2 SVGIG (reference sequence). The CDR3 contains 14 residues. The CDR3: CAWRLWTENSPLHF. The CDR3 DNA sequence: TGTGCCTGGAGACTCTGGACGGAGAATTCACCCCTCCACTTT.

This clonotype was observed a handful of times. This chain uses TRBV10-3 with TRBJ1-6, with 7 bases fitting TRBD1. The germline CDR1 and CDR2 sequences are ENHRY and SYGVKD. CDR3 length: 15 amino acids. V lost 6 bases, J lost 7 bases, and 9 bases stayed unmatched. The CDR3 sequence: CAISLGDSGNSPLHF. The CDR3, as DNA: TGTGCCATCAGCCTAGGGGACAGTGGGAATTCACCCCTCCACTTT.

This clonotype has a count of ten or more. CDR3 in amino acids: CASSFTGALSDNYGYTF. In DNA, the CDR3 is TGTGCCAGCAGTTTTACAGGGGCTTTGTCGGATAACTATGGCTACACCTTC. The rearrangement links TRBV28 to TRBJ1-2, with 7 bases lining up with TRBD1. The V segment lost 3 bases and the J segment 1 base; nucleotides outside the gene matches: 11. The V gene's germline CDR1 is MDHEN and CDR2 SYDVKM. This CDR3 spans 17 amino acids.

At least ten counts were recorded for this clonotype. This chain uses TRBV7-8 with TRBJ2-7, with 7 bases matching TRBD1. The germline CDR1 and CDR2 sequences are SGHVS and FQNEAQ. J lost 4 bases, V lost 1 base, and 7 bases had no gene match. The CDR3 consists of 15 residues. CDR3 region: CASSLVAGGGYEQYF. The CDR3 bases are TGTGCCAGCAGCTTAGTAGCAGGGGGTGGGTACGAGCAGTACTTC.

The V call is TRBV2, the J call TRBJ1-1; no clear D. The V gene's germline CDR1 is SNHLY and CDR2 FYNNEI. V was pared by 8 bases and J by 3 bases, with 10 bases between. The CDR3 has 12 amino acids. The chain's CDR3 is CASGPDYTEAFF. For the CDR3, the DNA is TGTGCCAGCGGACCGGACTACACTGAAGCTTTCTTT. Full variable domain (missing parts from reference TRBV2 and TRBJ1-1): EPEVTQTPSHQVTQMGQEVILRCVPISNHLYFYWYRQILGQKVEFLVSFYNNEISEKSEIFDDQFSVERPDGSNFTLKIRSTKLEDSAMYFCASGPDYTEAFFGQGTRLTVV.

Many counts were recorded for this clonotype. The chain employs TRBV5-1 and TRBJ1-1, with a weak D call TRBD1 (6 bases). Germline V gene lookup returns CDR1 SGHRS and CDR2 YFSETQ. This CDR3 contains 14 residues. The ends were cut back, 6 bases at V and 5 bases at J, with 17 bases in the middle. The CDR3 loop is CASNPSTGKTEAFF. CDR3 DNA sequence: TGCGCCAGCAACCCCTCGACAGGTAAAACTGAAGCTTTCTTT.

This clonotype was detected ten times or more. This chain links TRBV16 with TRBJ1-5; the match to TRBD1 covers 8 bases. Germline V gene data show CDR1 as KGHSY and CDR2 as FQNENV. V gave up 2 bases and J gave up 7 bases; unmatched junction bases: 7. There are 15 residues in the CDR3. CDR3 coding DNA: TGTGCCAGCAGCCAAGGACAGGGAGGTTGGCAGCCCCAGCATTTT. Residues: CASSQGQGGWQPQHF.

This clonotype was found many times. The CDR3 DNA follows: TGCGCCAGCAGCGGTGGACAGGGGAACACCGGGGAGCTGTTTTTT. Its translation: CASSGGQGNTGELFF. The rearrangement uses TRBV5-1 and TRBJ2-2; TRBD1 aligns across 8 bases. V was pared by 4 bases and J by 1 base, with 3 bases of the junction left unmatched. Germline values: CDR1 SGHRS, CDR2 YFSETQ. The length of the CDR3 is 15 residues.

This clonotype was recorded a few times. The chain recombines TRBV7-9 with TRBJ2-3; the D is unclear. From germline, CDR1 is SEHNR and CDR2 FQNEAQ (reference sequence). CDR3 length equals 14 residues. Trimming removed 5 bases from V and 4 bases from J, with 13 bases in between. The CDR3 sequence: CASSLAHGSDTQYF. Here the CDR3 DNA reads TGTGCCAGCAGCCTCGCTCACGGCTCAGATACGCAGTATTTT.

This clonotype was counted a few times. This sequence joins TRBV20-1 and TRBJ1-5; D uncertain. Trimming left V 5 bases short and J 8 bases short, with 13 bases between. Germline values: CDR1 DFQATT, CDR2 SNEGSKA (reference sequence). The CDR3 is made up of 12 amino acids. The CDR3 loop reads CSARTEDEPQHF. The CDR3 DNA reads TGCAGTGCTCGGACGGAAGATGAGCCCCAGCATTTT.

V usage is TRBV25-1 and J usage is TRBJ2-7, with D perhaps given as TRBD1 or TRBD2 (5 bases each). Trimming shortened V by 2 bases and J by 9 bases, and 17 bases separated the two germline ends. The CDR3 is 14 residues long. Germline CDR1 and CDR2: MGHDK and SYGVNS. The CDR3 loop is CASSEPGQAYRQYF. CDR3 in DNA: TGTGCCAGCAGTGAACCGGGGCAGGCCTATAGGCAGTACTTC.

The sample holds many counts of this clonotype. This chain joins TRBV30 and TRBJ2-1, with a tentative D call TRBD2 (5 bases). This CDR3 comprises 16 residues. The germline V gene encodes CDR1 GTSNPN and CDR2 SVGIG (reference sequence). V lost 1 base and J 10 bases, leaving 23 bases between the germline ends. In nucleotides, the CDR3 is TGTGCCTGGAGTGGAGTGACTACCAAGCGTGGAGTGGAGCAGTTCTTC. This sequence encodes CAWSGVTTKRGVEQFF.

Ten or more counts support this clonotype. Here the CDR3 reads CASSSGTVSNYGYTF. CDR3 bases: TGTGCCAGCAGTTCAGGGACAGTTTCTAACTATGGCTACACCTTC. The chain links TRBV12-3 or TRBV12-4 to TRBJ1-2, with 7 bases fitting TRBD1. The CDR3 covers 15 residues. The V gene end was trimmed by 4 bases and the J gene end by 0 bases; junction bases not matched to a gene: 5.

This clonotype came up many times. This rearrangement joins TRBV12-5 to TRBJ2-5; D gene unclear. CDR3 length: 14 residues. Germline CDR1 and CDR2: LGHNT and FRNRAP. V was shortened by 1 base and J by 1 base, with 7 bases between the two germline ends. Here the CDR3 reads CASGLEPLQETQYF. CDR3 coding DNA: TGTGCTAGTGGTTTGGAGCCGCTCCAAGAGACCCAGTACTTC.

This clonotype was recorded many times. The V and J genes are TRBV6-5 and TRBJ2-7; 11 nucleotides agree with TRBD1. In germline, CDR1 is MNHEY, CDR2 SVGAGI. The CDR3 is made up of 16 amino acids. The J segment lost 2 bases and the V segment lost 6 bases, leaving 9 bases of the junction unmatched. This CDR3 is CASRLGQGAFTYEQYF. The CDR3 region has the DNA TGTGCCAGCAGGCTAGGACAGGGGGCTTTCACCTACGAGCAGTACTTC.

This clonotype has only a few counts. Here the CDR3 reads CASSFMQGGGYTF. The CDR3 DNA reads as TGTGCCAGCAGTTTTATGCAGGGGGGAGGCTACACCTTC. The V call is TRBV27, the J call TRBJ1-2; 7 bases align to TRBD1. Germline lookup yields CDR1 MNHEY and CDR2 SMNVEV (reference sequence). The CDR3 has 13 amino acids. Trimming removed 3 bases from V and 8 bases from J; junction bases left unmatched: 6.